The clone carrying this TCR beta chain was recorded many times. No antigen is known for it. The cDNA was generated through 5'RACE incorporating 10-nucleotide random UMIs. TCRdb redid the calling of the 5' RACE reads with MiXCR, one entry per CDR3 protein. The sample holds around 71,000 distinct CDR3 sequences, roughly an eighth seen once. Time point meaning: longitudinal time-point 1 (baseline). This CDR3 spans 16 amino acids. Trimming removed 0 bases at V and 0 bases at J, with 10 bases between. Germline loops: CDR1 SGHRS, CDR2 YFSETQ. This record comes from a study of neurological immune-mediated disorders. Study-wide points: Because no CDR3 amino acid sequences were shared across subjects by expanded clones, private repertoires were suggested in all groups.

Sequencing was carried out using PBMCs. The chain combines TRBV5-1 with TRBJ1-3, with a possible D match to TRBD1 (6 bases). The source is a female donor with HTLV-1-associated myelopathy (HAM/TSP). The CDR3 DNA reads TGCGCCAGCAGCTTGGGGGACATGGGCTCTGGAAACACCATATATTTT. Translating it yields CASSLGDMGSGNTIYF.